The 21 T cell receptor beta chains in this list originate from one sample, sequenced in a study of early T cells in non-severe SARS-CoV-2 infection. Each CDR3 protein gets one entry after TCRdb re-called the 5' RACE reads with MiXCR. The sample has tens of thousands of distinct CDR3 sequences, roughly 6.6% seen once. The material sequenced was whole blood. Receptor source: an adult who was a healthcare worker with PCR-confirmed SARS-CoV-2 infection or an uninfected control (not recorded which).

This clonotype occurred many times. The chain links TRBV10-3 to TRBJ1-5; a weak D match, TRBD1 (6 bases). Trimming removed 10 bases from V and 3 bases from J, with 13 bases in between. The CDR3 sequence is 13 residues long. Germline lookup yields CDR1 ENHRY and CDR2 SYGVKD. This chain's CDR3 is CATGAGDNQPQHF. The CDR3 region has the DNA TGTGCCACAGGGGCAGGGGACAATCAGCCCCAGCATTTT.

On this clonotype: In this CDR3 the conserved last residue, phenylalanine or tryptophan, is missing, so a read error is likely. Because the CDR3's place on the DNA is in doubt, the DNA is left out and the CDR3 is given as listed by TCRdb. This sequence joins TRBV12-3 or TRBV12-4 and TRBJ2-5; the table's D gene call, TRBD2, was not cross checked with the DNA. The CDR3 has 12 residues if both end residues are counted. Here the CDR3 reads CASSLKGGELYL.

The V call is TRBV28, the J call TRBJ2-2, with D possibly called TRBD1 or TRBD2 (5 bases each). In germline, CDR1 is MDHEN, CDR2 SYDVKM. Trimming took off 5 bases at V and 6 bases at J, with 22 bases between the two ends. This CDR3 spans 17 amino acids. The CDR3 DNA sequence: TGTGCCAGCAGTATATACGGGGATGGGGCGGTCGCCGGGGAGCTGTTTTTT. This codes for CASSIYGDGAVAGELFF.

This clonotype was picked up many times. This chain uses TRBV29-1 with TRBJ1-6, with no clear D. Germline CDR1 is SQVTM and CDR2 is ANQGSEA. The CDR3 has 11 amino acids. The germline V and J ends were trimmed by 8 bases and 6 bases, with 8 bases remaining between them. The CDR3 DNA reads as TGCAGCCCATGGGGTAATTCACCCCTCCACTTT. Translation gives CSPWGNSPLHF. Variable domain in full (rest from reference TRBV29-1 and TRBJ1-6): SAVISQKPSRDICQRGTSLTIQCQVDSQVTMMFWYRQQPGQSLTLIATANQGSEATYESGFVIDKFPISRPNLTFSTLTVSNMSPEDSSIYLCSPWGNSPLHFGNGTRLTVT.

This clonotype was recorded many times. V gene TRBV29-1 combines with J gene TRBJ2-5, with 7 bases lining up with TRBD2. The germline CDR1 and CDR2 sequences are SQVTM and ANQGSEA. Losses at the gene ends were 7 bases for V and 1 base for J; bases not matched to a gene: 9. The CDR3 spans 14 residues. DNA for the CDR3: TGCAGCGCAAAGGGGTCTAGCGGCCAAGAGACCCAGTACTTC. Its translation: CSAKGSSGQETQYF.

This clonotype was counted at least ten times. V usage is TRBV7-6 and J usage is TRBJ2-1, with D possibly TRBD2 on 6 matching bases. CDR1 and CDR2 (germline): SGHVS, FNYEAQ. The CDR3 runs to 13 residues. V lost 0 bases to trimming and J lost 9 bases, with 9 bases between them. The CDR3 is CASSLATGVEQFF. The CDR3 nucleotides read TGTGCCAGCAGCTTAGCGACGGGGGTTGAGCAGTTCTTC.

This clonotype was counted ten times or more. The rearrangement joins TRBV6-2 or TRBV6-3 to TRBJ2-4, with 8 bases fitting TRBD1. V trimming: 7 bases; J trimming: 4 bases; junction bases outside the gene matches: 6. Looked up from germline, CDR1 is MNHEY and CDR2 is SVGEGT. The CDR3 is made up of 14 amino acids. CDR3 sequence reads: CASTNRGSKNIQYF. The CDR3, as DNA: TGTGCCAGCACCAACAGGGGGTCAAAAAACATTCAGTACTTC.

There are many counts of this clonotype. The chain is built from TRBV15 and TRBJ2-7, with 7 bases fitting TRBD2. The CDR3 covers 15 residues. V shed 5 bases, J shed 0 bases, and the junction held 7 bases outside the gene matches. The germline V gene encodes CDR1 LNHNV and CDR2 YYDKDF (reference sequence). CDR3 in DNA: TGTGCCACCAGCGATGCTAGCGGTACCTCCTACGAGCAGTACTTC. Translated: CATSDASGTSYEQYF. The variable domain in full, completed from reference TRBV15 and TRBJ2-7, reads DAMVIQNPRYQVTQFGKPVTLSCSQTLNHNVMYWYQQKSSQAPKLLFHYYDKDFNNEADTPDNFQSRRPNTSFCFLDIRSPGLGDTAMYLCATSDASGTSYEQYFGPGTRLTVT.

This clonotype was seen at least ten times. This sequence joins TRBV18 and TRBJ1-2, with 9 bases matching TRBD1. Germline values: CDR1 KGHSH, CDR2 LQKENI. The junction had 6 bases not matched to a gene; V was cut back by 4 bases and J by 6 bases. CDR3 length equals 14 residues. The CDR3 DNA is TGTGCCAGCTCACGAGGGACAGGGCGGGATGGCTACACCTTC. Amino acid sequence: CASSRGTGRDGYTF.

This clonotype was found a few times. The chain carries TRBV7-9 and TRBJ2-7, with D perhaps given as TRBD1 or TRBD2 (5 bases each). V dropped 1 base and J dropped 3 bases, with 13 bases sitting between them. Germline CDR1 and CDR2: SEHNR and FQNEAQ (reference sequence). CDR3 length: 15 residues. CDR3 sequence reads: CASSLGDPRFYEQYF. DNA of the CDR3: TGTGCCAGCAGCTTAGGGGACCCACGTTTCTACGAGCAGTACTTC.

This clonotype has just a few counts. The chain joins TRBV9 to TRBJ1-4, with 8 bases matching TRBD1. Germline loops: CDR1 SGDLS, CDR2 YYNGEE. Losses at the gene ends were 4 bases for V and 1 base for J; bases not matched to a gene: 24. This CDR3 is 22 amino acids long. The CDR3 DNA sequence: TGTGCCAGCAGCACACCGGGGAAGCGACCGAATGAGACAGGGGAAACTAATGAAAAACTGTTTTTT. Its translation: CASSTPGKRPNETGETNEKLFF.

This clonotype was detected only a few times. The rearrangement links TRBV3-1 to TRBJ2-1, with 7 positions matching TRBD1. The CDR3 has 17 amino acids. Germline V gene lookup returns CDR1 LGHDT and CDR2 YNNKEL (reference sequence). V shed 3 bases, J shed 2 bases, and the junction held 10 bases outside the gene matches. The CDR3: CASSQRPTGEPYNEQFF. In DNA form, the CDR3 reads TGTGCCAGCAGCCAGAGACCTACAGGGGAGCCCTACAATGAGCAGTTCTTC.

This clonotype was detected ten times or more. The genes are TRBV5-1 and TRBJ2-5; D unresolved. V gave up 0 bases and J gave up 2 bases, with 20 bases separating them. The V gene's germline CDR1 is SGHRS and CDR2 YFSETQ. The CDR3 spans 18 residues. CDR3 sequence: CASSLAPHFPADQETQYF. The CDR3 DNA reads TGCGCCAGCAGCTTGGCGCCTCACTTCCCAGCCGATCAAGAGACCCAGTACTTC. The full variable domain, with the rest looked up from reference TRBV5-1 and TRBJ2-5, is KAGVTQTPRYLIKTRGQQVTLSCSPISGHRSVSWYQQTPGQGLQFLFEYFSETQRNKGNFPGRFSGRQFSNSRSEMNVSTLELGDSALYLCASSLAPHFPADQETQYFGPGTRLLVL.

This clonotype was detected many times. This chain joins TRBV6-5 and TRBJ2-1; the match to TRBD2 covers 12 bases. The CDR3 is 16 residues long. Per germline, CDR1 MNHEY and CDR2 SVGAGI. Trimming removed 6 bases from V and 4 bases from J; junction bases left unmatched: 7. CDR3: CASRPQLAGGYNEQFF. CDR3 bases: TGTGCCAGCAGACCCCAACTAGCGGGAGGTTACAATGAGCAGTTCTTC.

This clonotype was seen repeatedly, ten times or more. This chain joins TRBV11-2 and TRBJ2-7, with a weak D call TRBD2 (6 bases). In germline, CDR1 is SGHAT, CDR2 FQNNGV. V was pared by 0 bases and J by 8 bases, with 14 bases between. The CDR3 consists of 14 residues. CDR3 sequence (DNA): TGTGCCAGCAGCTTAGAAACGGGAGTCGGGAAGCAGTACTTC. Protein: CASSLETGVGKQYF.

The CDR3 loop is CAIRDTYNEQFF. The CDR3 nucleotides read TGTGCCATCCGGGACACCTACAATGAGCAGTTCTTC. This rearrangement joins TRBV12-3 or TRBV12-4 to TRBJ2-1; TRBD1 is a possible D gene (6 bases). CDR3 size: 12 residues. V was pared by 10 bases and J by 2 bases, with 9 bases between.

This clonotype was detected many times. This sequence joins TRBV4-3 and TRBJ2-7; D tentatively reads TRBD1 or TRBD2 (5 bases each). V was pared by 0 bases and J by 1 base, with 16 bases between. CDR3 length equals 17 residues. Germline V gene lookup returns CDR1 LGHNA and CDR2 YSLEER. CDR3 region: CASSQDYGAHASYEQYF. In DNA, the CDR3 is TGCGCCAGCAGCCAAGATTACGGGGCACACGCTTCCTACGAGCAGTACTTC.

V gene TRBV28 combines with J gene TRBJ1-1; 7 nucleotides line up with TRBD1. Germline assignment: CDR1 MDHEN and CDR2 SYDVKM. The CDR3 has 12 residues. V shed 6 bases and J 9 bases; nucleotides not matched to a gene: 7. CDR3: CASRVGDRQAFF. In DNA, the CDR3 is TGTGCCAGCAGGGTCGGGGACAGACAAGCTTTCTTT.

This clonotype is medium-sized. V and J are TRBV7-2 and TRBJ1-5, with no clear D. V was pared by 1 base and J by 4 bases, with 5 bases between. CDR1 and CDR2 from the germline V gene are SGHTA and FQGNSA. CDR3 length: 13 amino acids. The DNA of the CDR3 is TGTGCCAGCAGCTTAGAACAGAATCAGCCCCAGCATTTT. The encoded protein is CASSLEQNQPQHF.

This clonotype was counted at least ten times. The V call is TRBV19, the J call TRBJ1-2; tentative D call: TRBD1 (5 bases). V was clipped by 4 bases and J by 9 bases, with 15 bases between them. Germline CDR1 reads LNHDA; CDR2 reads SQIVND (reference sequence). The CDR3 totals 13 residues. CDR3 in amino acids: CASSSRQNIRYTF. CDR3 DNA sequence: TGTGCCAGTAGTAGTAGACAGAATATCCGCTACACCTTC.

Ten or more counts support this clonotype. The chain employs TRBV6-6 and TRBJ1-1, with D perhaps matching TRBD1 (6 bases). Trimming cost V 6 bases and J 4 bases, with 12 bases left between them. In germline, CDR1 is MNHNY, CDR2 SVGAGI (reference sequence). The CDR3 loop spans 13 amino acids. CDR3 in DNA: TGTGCCAGCAGAACAGGGACGGGCACTGAAGCTTTCTTT. This translates into CASRTGTGTEAFF.